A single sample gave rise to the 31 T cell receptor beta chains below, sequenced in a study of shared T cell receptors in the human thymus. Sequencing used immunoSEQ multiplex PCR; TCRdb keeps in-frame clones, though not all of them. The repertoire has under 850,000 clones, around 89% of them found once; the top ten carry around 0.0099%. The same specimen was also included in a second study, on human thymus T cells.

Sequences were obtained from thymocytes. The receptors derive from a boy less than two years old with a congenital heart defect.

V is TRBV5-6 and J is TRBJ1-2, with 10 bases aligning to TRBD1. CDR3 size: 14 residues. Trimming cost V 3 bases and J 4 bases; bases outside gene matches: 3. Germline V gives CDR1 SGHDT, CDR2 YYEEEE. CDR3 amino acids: CASSYRDRGYGYTF. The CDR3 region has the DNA TGTGCCAGCAGCTACCGGGACAGGGGCTATGGCTACACCTTC.

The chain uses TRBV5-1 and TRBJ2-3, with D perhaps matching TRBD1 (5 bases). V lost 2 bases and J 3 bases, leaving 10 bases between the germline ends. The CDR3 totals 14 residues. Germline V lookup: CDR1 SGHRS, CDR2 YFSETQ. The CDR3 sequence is CASSFDSGTDTQYF. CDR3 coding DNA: TGCGCCAGCAGCTTTGACAGTGGGACAGATACGCAGTATTTT.

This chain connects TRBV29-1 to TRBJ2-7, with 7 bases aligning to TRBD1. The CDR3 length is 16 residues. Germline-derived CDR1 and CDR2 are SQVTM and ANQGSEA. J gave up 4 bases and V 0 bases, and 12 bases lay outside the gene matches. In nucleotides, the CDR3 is TGCAGCGTTGAAGATCGTGGCTCTAGACAGGGTTACGAGCAGTACTTC. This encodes CSVEDRGSRQGYEQYF.

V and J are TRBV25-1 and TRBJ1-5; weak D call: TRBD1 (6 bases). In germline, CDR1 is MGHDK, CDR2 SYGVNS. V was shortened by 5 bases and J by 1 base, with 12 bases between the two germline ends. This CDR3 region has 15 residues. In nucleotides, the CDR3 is TGTGCCAGCAGTCCAGGGGAAGGGAGCAATCAGCCCCAGCATTTT. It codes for CASSPGEGSNQPQHF. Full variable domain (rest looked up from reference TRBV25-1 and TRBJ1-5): EADIYQTPRYLVIGTGKKITLECSQTMGHDKMYWYQQDPGMELHLIHYSYGVNSTEKGDLSSESTVSRIRTEHFPLTLESARPSHTSQYLCASSPGEGSNQPQHFGDGTRLSIL.

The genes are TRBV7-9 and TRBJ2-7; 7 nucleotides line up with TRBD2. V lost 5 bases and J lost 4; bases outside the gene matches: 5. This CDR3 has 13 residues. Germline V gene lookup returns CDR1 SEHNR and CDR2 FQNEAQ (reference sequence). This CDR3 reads CASSKRGLYEQYF. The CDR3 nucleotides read TGTGCCAGCAGCAAACGGGGACTATACGAGCAGTACTTC.

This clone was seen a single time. CDR3 in DNA: TGTGCCAGCAGCCTCCGGGCCGGGGGGCCTCCAGATACGCAGTATTTT. This gives the protein CASSLRAGGPPDTQYF. The chain links TRBV7-2 to TRBJ2-3; tentative D call: TRBD2 (7 bases). The V end lost 5 bases, the J end lost 4 bases, and 19 bases lay between the germline ends. Per germline, CDR1 SGHTA and CDR2 FQGNSA. The CDR3 length is 16 residues.

The DNA of the CDR3 is TGCGCCAGCAGCCGGACTAGCGGTCGCACCTACGAGCAGTACTTC. It codes for CASSRTSGRTYEQYF. The V gene is TRBV4-1, the J gene TRBJ2-7, with 10 bases identical to TRBD2. The V segment lost 4 bases and the J segment 2 bases; nucleotides outside the gene matches: 5. The CDR3 has 15 amino acids. Germline V CDR1 and CDR2: MGHRA, YSYEKL.

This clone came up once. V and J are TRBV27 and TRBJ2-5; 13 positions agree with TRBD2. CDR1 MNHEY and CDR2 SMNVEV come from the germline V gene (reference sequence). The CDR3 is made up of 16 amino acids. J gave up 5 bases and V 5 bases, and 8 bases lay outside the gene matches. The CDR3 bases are TGTGCCAGCAGTCCACTAGCGGGAGGGCCAAGGGAGACCCAGTACTTC. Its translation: CASSPLAGGPRETQYF.

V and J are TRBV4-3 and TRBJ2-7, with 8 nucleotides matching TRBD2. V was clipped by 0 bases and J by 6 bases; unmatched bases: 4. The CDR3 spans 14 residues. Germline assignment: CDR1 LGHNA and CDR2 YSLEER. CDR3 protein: CASSQDPREAEQYF. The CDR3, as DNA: TGCGCCAGCAGCCAAGACCCGCGGGAGGCCGAGCAGTACTTC.

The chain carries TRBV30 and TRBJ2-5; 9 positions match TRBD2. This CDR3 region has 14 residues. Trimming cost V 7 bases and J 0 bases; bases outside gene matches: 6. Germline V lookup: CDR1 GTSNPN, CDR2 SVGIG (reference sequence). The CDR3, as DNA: TGTGCCTTACTGACTAGCGGAGACCAAGAGACCCAGTACTTC. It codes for CALLTSGDQETQYF. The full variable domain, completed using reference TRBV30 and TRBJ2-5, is SQTIHQWPATLVQPVGSPLSLECTVEGTSNPNLYWYRQAAGRGLQLLFYSVGIGQISSEVPQNLSASRPQDRQFILSSKKLLLSDSGFYLCALLTSGDQETQYFGPGTRLLVL.

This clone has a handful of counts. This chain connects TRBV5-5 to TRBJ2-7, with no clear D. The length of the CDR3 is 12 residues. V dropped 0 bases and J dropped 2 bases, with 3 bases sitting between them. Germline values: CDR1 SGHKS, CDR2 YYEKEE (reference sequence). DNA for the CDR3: TGTGCCAGCAGCTTGGCCACCTACGAGCAGTACTTC. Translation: CASSLATYEQYF.

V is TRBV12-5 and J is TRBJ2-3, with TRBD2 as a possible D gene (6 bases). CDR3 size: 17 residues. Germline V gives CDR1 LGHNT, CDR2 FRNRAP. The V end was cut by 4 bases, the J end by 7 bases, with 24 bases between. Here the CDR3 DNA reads TGTGCTAGTGGTTCGGCGGTTCGACCCGGGACTCACTATACGCAGTATTTT. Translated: CASGSAVRPGTHYTQYF. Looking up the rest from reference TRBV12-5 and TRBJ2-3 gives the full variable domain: DARVTQTPRHKVTEMGQEVTMRCQPILGHNTVFWYRQTMMQGLELLAYFRNRAPLDDSGMPKDRFSAEMPDATLATLKIQPSEPRDSAVYFCASGSAVRPGTHYTQYFGPGTRLTVL.

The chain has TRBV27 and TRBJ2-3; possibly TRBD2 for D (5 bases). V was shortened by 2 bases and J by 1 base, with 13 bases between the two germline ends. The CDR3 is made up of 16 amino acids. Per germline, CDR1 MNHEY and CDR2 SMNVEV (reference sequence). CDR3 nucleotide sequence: TGTGCCAGCAGTTTAGAGGGAGTTGATGGCACAGATACGCAGTATTTT. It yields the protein CASSLEGVDGTDTQYF.

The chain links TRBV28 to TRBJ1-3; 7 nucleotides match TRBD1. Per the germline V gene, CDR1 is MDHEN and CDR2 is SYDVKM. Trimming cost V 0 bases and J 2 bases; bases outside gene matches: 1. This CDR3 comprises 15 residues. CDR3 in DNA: TGTGCCAGCAGTTTATGTAGGGGGCCTGGAAACACCATATATTTT. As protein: CASSLCRGPGNTIYF.

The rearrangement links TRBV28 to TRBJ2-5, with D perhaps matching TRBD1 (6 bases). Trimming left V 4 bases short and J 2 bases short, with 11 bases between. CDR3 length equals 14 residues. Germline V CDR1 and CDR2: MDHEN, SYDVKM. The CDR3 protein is CASSYDRLQETQYF. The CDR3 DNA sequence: TGTGCCAGCAGTTATGACAGGTTGCAAGAGACCCAGTACTTC.

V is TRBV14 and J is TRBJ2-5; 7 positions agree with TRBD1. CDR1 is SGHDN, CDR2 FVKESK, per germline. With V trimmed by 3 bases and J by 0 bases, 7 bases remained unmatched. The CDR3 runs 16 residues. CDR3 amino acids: CASSHSTGPNQETQYF. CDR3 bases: TGTGCCAGCAGCCACTCGACAGGGCCGAACCAAGAGACCCAGTACTTC.

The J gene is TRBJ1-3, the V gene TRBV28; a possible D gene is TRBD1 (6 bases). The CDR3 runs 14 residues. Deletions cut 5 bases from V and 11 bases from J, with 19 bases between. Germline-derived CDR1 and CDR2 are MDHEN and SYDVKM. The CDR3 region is CASSGWDNPRPIYF. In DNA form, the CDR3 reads TGTGCCAGCAGTGGCTGGGACAACCCGAGGCCCATATATTTT.

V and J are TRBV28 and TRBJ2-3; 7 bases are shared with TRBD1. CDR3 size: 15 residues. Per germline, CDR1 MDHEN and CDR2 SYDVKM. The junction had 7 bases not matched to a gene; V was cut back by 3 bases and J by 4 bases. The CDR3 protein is CASSFRQGQPDTQYF. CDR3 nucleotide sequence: TGTGCCAGCAGTTTTCGACAGGGCCAACCAGATACGCAGTATTTT. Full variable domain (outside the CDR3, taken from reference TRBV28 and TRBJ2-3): DVKVTQSSRYLVKRTGEKVFLECVQDMDHENMFWYRQDPGLGLRLIYFSYDVKMKEKGDIPEGYSVSREKKERFSLILESASTNQTSMYLCASSFRQGQPDTQYFGPGTRLTVL.

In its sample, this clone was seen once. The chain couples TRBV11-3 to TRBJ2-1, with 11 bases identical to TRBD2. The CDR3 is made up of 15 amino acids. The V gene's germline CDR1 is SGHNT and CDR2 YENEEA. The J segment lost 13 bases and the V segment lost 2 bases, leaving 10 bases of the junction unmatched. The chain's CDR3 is CASSLSRIAGGGQFF. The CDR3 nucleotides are TGTGCCAGCAGCTTATCCCGAATAGCGGGAGGGGGCCAGTTCTTC.

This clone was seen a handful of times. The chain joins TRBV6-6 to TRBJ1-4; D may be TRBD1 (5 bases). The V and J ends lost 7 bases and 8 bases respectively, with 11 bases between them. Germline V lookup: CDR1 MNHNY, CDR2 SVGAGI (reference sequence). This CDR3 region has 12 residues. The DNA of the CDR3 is TGTGCCAGCACCTCTAGGGGAGAAAAACTGTTTTTT. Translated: CASTSRGEKLFF.

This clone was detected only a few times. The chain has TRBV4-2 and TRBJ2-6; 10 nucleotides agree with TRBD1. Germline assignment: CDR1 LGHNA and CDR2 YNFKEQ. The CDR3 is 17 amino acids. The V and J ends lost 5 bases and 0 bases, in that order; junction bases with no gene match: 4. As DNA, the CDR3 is TGTGCCAGCAGCGTGGGACAGGGGACCTCTGGGGCCAACGTCCTGACTTTC. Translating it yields CASSVGQGTSGANVLTF.

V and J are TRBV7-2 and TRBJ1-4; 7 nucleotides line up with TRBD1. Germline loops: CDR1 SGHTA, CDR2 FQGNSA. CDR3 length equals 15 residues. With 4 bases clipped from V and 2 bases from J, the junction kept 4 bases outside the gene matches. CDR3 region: CASSSKTGTNEKLFF. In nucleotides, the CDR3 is TGTGCCAGCAGCTCTAAGACAGGGACTAATGAAAAACTGTTTTTT.

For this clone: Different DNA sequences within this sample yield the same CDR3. The CDR3 region is CASSPGGSYGYTF. As DNA, the CDR3 is TGTGCCAGCTCACCGGGGGGGTCCTATGGCTACACCTTC. The chain recombines TRBV18 with TRBJ1-2; possibly TRBD1 for D (5 bases). The CDR3 has 13 residues. CDR1 KGHSH and CDR2 LQKENI come from the germline V gene. V shed 3 bases and J shed 4 bases, with 9 bases lying between them.

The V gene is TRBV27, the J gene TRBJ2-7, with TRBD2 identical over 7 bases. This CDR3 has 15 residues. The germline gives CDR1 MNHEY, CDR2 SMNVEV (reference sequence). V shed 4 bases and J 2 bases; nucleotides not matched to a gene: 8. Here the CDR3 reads CASSYGRQGAYEQYF. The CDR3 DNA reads TGTGCCAGCAGTTACGGGAGGCAGGGTGCCTACGAGCAGTACTTC.

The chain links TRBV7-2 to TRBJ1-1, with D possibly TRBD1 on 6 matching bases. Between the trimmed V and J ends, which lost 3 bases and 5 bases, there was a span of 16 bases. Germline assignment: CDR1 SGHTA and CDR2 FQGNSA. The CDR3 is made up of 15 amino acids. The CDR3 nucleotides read TGTGCCAGCAGCTTCCCCCCGGGACAAATAACTGAAGCTTTCTTT. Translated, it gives CASSFPPGQITEAFF.

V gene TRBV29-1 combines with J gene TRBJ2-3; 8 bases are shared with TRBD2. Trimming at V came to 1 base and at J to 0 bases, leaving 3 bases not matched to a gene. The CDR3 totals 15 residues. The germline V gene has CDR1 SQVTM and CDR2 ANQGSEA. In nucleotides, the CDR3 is TGCAGCGTTGAAGCGGCTAGCGGGAGCACAGATACGCAGTATTTT. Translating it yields CSVEAASGSTDTQYF.

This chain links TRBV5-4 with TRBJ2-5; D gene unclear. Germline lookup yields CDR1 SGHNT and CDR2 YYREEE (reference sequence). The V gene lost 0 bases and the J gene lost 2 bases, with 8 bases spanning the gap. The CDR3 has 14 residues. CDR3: CASSLAQWQETQYF. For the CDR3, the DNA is TGTGCCAGCAGCTTGGCGCAGTGGCAAGAGACCCAGTACTTC.

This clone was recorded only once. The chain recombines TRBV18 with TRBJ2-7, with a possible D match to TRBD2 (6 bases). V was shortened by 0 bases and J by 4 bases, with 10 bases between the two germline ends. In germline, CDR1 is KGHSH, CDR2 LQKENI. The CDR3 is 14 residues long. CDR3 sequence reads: CASSPPPGTYEQYF. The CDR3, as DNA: TGTGCCAGCTCACCACCACCCGGGACTTACGAGCAGTACTTC. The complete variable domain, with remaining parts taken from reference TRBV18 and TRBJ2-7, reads NAGVMQNPRHLVRRRGQEARLRCSPMKGHSHVYWYRQLPEEGLKFMVYLQKENIIDESGMPKERFSAEFPKEGPSILRIQQVVRGDSAAYFCASSPPPGTYEQYFGPGTRLTVT.

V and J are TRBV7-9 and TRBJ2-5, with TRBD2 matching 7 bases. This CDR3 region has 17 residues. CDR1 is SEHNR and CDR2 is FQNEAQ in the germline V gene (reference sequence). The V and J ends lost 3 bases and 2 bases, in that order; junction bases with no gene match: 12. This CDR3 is CASSFWGGSATQETQYF. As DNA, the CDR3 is TGTGCCAGCAGCTTTTGGGGGGGTAGCGCCACGCAAGAGACCCAGTACTTC.

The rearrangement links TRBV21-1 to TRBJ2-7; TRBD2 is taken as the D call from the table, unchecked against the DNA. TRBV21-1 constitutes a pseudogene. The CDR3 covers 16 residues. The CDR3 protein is CASIRAGGPSSYEQYF. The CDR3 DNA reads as TGTGCCAGCATTCGGGCGGGAGGGCCCAGCTCCTACGAGCAGTACTTC.

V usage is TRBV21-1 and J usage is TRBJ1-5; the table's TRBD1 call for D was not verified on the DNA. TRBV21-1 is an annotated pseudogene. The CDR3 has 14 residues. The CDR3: CAFPGPGLGQPQHF. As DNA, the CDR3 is TGTGCCTTTCCCGGCCCAGGGTTGGGTCAGCCCCAGCATTTT.